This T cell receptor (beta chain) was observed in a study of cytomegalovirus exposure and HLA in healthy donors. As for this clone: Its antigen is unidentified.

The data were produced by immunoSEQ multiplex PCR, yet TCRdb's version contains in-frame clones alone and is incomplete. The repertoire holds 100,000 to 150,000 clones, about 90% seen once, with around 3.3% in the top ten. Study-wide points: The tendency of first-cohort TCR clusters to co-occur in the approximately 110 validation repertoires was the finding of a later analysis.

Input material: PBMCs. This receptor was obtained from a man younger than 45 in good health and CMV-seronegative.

CDR3 sequence: CASSLVGRGASAEAFF. CDR3 in DNA: TGTGCCAGCAGCTTAGTAGGAAGGGGCGCTTCGGCTGAAGCTTTCTTT. This chain uses TRBV11-2 with TRBJ1-1; TRBD1 is a possible D gene (5 bases). V was cut by 1 base and J by 6 bases, with 18 bases left in between. The CDR3 loop spans 16 amino acids. Germline V lookup: CDR1 SGHAT, CDR2 FQNNGV.